This T cell receptor beta chain came from a study of beta chain features in type 1 diabetes. General study points: When VDJ junctions were examined, type 1 diabetes patients showed fewer insertions and more deletions.

Every isolated RNA sample was fully reverse transcribed, so sequencing captured expressed TCRB transcripts. Around 3.9 million reads per sample were averaged for naive, central memory and regulatory samples. Data came from immunoSEQ multiplex PCR; TCRdb stores just in-frame clones and leaves some out. The sample shows 900,000 or so clones, about a sixth of them seen only once. On this clone: What it recognizes is unknown.

Every single donor gave one heparinised blood draw, and these averaged roughly 120 mL. This CDR3 spans 16 amino acids. Material: naive CD4+ T cells from blood. V usage is TRBV21-1 and J usage is TRBJ2-1; the table's D gene call, TRBD2, was not cross checked with the DNA. TRBV21-1 is given as a pseudogene. The sequence derives from a woman under 30 in good health. CDR3 region: CASSKLAGGPDNEQFF. The CDR3 DNA sequence: TGTGCCAGCAGCAAGTTAGCGGGGGGCCCCGACAATGAGCAGTTCTTC.